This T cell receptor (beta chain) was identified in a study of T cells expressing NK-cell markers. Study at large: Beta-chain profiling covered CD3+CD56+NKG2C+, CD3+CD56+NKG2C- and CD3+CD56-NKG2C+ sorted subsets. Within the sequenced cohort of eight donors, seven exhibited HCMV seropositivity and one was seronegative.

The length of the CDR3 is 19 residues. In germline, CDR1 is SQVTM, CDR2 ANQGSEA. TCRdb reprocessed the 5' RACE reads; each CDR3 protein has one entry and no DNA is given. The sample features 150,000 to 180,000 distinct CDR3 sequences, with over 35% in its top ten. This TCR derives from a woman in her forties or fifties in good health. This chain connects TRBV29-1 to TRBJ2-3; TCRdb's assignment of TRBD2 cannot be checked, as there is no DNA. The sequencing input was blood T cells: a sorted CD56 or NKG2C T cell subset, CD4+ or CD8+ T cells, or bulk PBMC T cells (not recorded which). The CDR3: CSVERWGLAGGLDTDTQYF.